Below, 18 T cell receptor beta chains from the same sample are listed, as sequenced in a study of CD8 T cells in ankylosing spondylitis. Using its own MiXCR run on the 5' RACE reads, TCRdb lists one record per CDR3 protein. The sample contains approximately 140,000 distinct CDR3 sequences, roughly 8% of which appear only once. The source material was synovial fluid, either unsorted or a sorted T cell fraction (not recorded which). The receptor source for this set is a male donor with ankylosing spondylitis.

The chain uses TRBV6-1 and TRBJ1-1; TRBD1 might be the D (6 bases). This CDR3 has 15 residues. Trimming pared 6 bases from V and 5 bases from J, leaving 19 bases between. CDR1 MNHNS and CDR2 SASEGT come from the germline V gene. This CDR3 reads CASRDPQGFRTEAFF. Here the CDR3 DNA reads TGTGCCAGCAGAGACCCTCAGGGGTTCCGGACTGAAGCTTTCTTT.

This clonotype came up many times. The chain recombines TRBV5-1 with TRBJ2-5; the D gene could be TRBD1 or TRBD2 (5 bases each). This CDR3 comprises 13 residues. Germline CDR1 and CDR2: SGHRS and YFSETQ. Deletions cut 4 bases from V and 9 bases from J, with 16 bases between. This CDR3 reads CASSLGDLAPQYF. The CDR3 DNA follows: TGCGCCAGCAGCCTGGGGGACCTCGCTCCCCAGTACTTC.

This clonotype occurred many times. Written as DNA, the CDR3 is TGTGCCAGCAGCCGGACTAGCGGGGGTTACGAGCAGTACTTC. Protein product: CASSRTSGGYEQYF. The chain carries TRBV6-1 and TRBJ2-7, with 13 bases matching TRBD2. Germline CDR1 MNHNS, CDR2 SASEGT. V dropped 6 bases and J dropped 4; count of bases not matched to a gene: 3. The CDR3 length is 14 residues.

This clonotype was seen a few times. The chain links TRBV10-3 to TRBJ2-7; tentative D call: TRBD2 (6 bases). This CDR3 is built from 16 residues. In germline, CDR1 is ENHRY, CDR2 SYGVKD. The V and J ends lost 4 bases and 0 bases respectively, with 16 bases between them. The CDR3 reads CAISVTRGAISYEQYF. CDR3 coding DNA: TGTGCCATCAGTGTAACGCGGGGCGCAATCTCCTACGAGCAGTACTTC.

Many counts were recorded for this clonotype. The chain has TRBV12-3 or TRBV12-4 and TRBJ2-2, with a possible D match to TRBD1 (5 bases). The CDR3 covers 12 residues. Trimming removed 5 bases from V and 9 bases from J, with 10 bases in between. Here the CDR3 DNA reads TGTGCCAGCAGTGGAAGGGGCCGGGAGCTGTTTTTT. Translated, it gives CASSGRGRELFF.

This clonotype was seen repeatedly, ten times or more. This chain uses TRBV24-1 with TRBJ1-1; no definite D call. Deletions cut 7 bases from V and 0 bases from J, with 8 bases between. Germline V lookup: CDR1 KGHDR, CDR2 SFDVKD. CDR3 length: 13 residues. CDR3 residues: CATREDMNTEAFF. The DNA of the CDR3 is TGTGCCACCAGGGAAGACATGAACACTGAAGCTTTCTTT.

This clonotype appeared a few times. CDR3 coding DNA: TGCGCCAGCAGCTTGGTTGTCACTTTCCTCTCCTACAATGAGCAGTTCTTC. It yields the protein CASSLVVTFLSYNEQFF. This sequence joins TRBV5-1 and TRBJ2-1; D is uncertain. CDR3 length: 17 amino acids. Trimming removed 0 bases from V and 0 bases from J, with 13 bases in between. From germline, CDR1 is SGHRS and CDR2 YFSETQ.

This clonotype occurred many times. V and J are TRBV19 and TRBJ1-5; TRBD1 matches at 10 bases. This CDR3 has 16 residues. Germline V gives CDR1 LNHDA, CDR2 SQIVND (reference sequence). V lost 1 base to trimming and J lost 4 bases; unmatched junction nucleotides: 4. The CDR3 here is CASSIAWTGGNQPQHF. Written as DNA, the CDR3 is TGTGCCAGTAGTATAGCCTGGACAGGGGGGAATCAGCCCCAGCATTTT.

This clonotype was counted many times. This chain links TRBV10-3 with TRBJ2-7; 8 nucleotides match TRBD1. This CDR3 has 14 residues. The trim removed 3 bases at V and 2 bases at J, leaving 3 bases unmatched. Germline V gene sequence: CDR1 ENHRY, CDR2 SYGVKD. DNA for the CDR3: TGTGCCATCAGTGACGGGACAGGACCCTACGAGCAGTACTTC. As protein: CAISDGTGPYEQYF.

This clonotype appeared many times. This chain uses TRBV7-6 with TRBJ2-5, with D tentatively TRBD1 (5 bases). Trimming took 1 base from V and 6 from J, leaving 15 bases between them. This CDR3 is 15 amino acids long. Germline V gene sequence: CDR1 SGHVS, CDR2 FNYEAQ. The CDR3 nucleotides read TGTGCCAGCAGCTTAGGGGGCAAGTTCTGGAAGACCCAGTACTTC. Amino acids: CASSLGGKFWKTQYF.

This clonotype was detected many times. V gene TRBV20-1 combines with J gene TRBJ2-7; possible D gene TRBD2, 6 bases. Trimming took 0 bases from V and 0 from J, leaving 15 bases between them. Germline CDR1 and CDR2: DFQATT and SNEGSKA (reference sequence). The CDR3 covers 16 residues. In DNA form, the CDR3 reads TGCAGTGCTAGAGACTTTAGCGGTTATAGCTCCTACGAGCAGTACTTC. Protein product: CSARDFSGYSSYEQYF.

This clonotype has only a few counts. The J gene is TRBJ2-2, the V gene TRBV7-2, with D unclear. This CDR3 is 16 amino acids long. The germline CDR1 and CDR2 sequences are SGHTA and FQGNSA. Trimming removed 6 bases from V and 1 base from J, with 15 bases in between. CDR3 residues: CASSRLRLENTGELFF. In DNA, the CDR3 is TGTGCCAGCAGTAGGCTTCGACTGGAGAACACCGGGGAGCTGTTTTTT.

Of note for this clonotype: Germline and junction disagree at one end, which may indicate a read error. The chain combines TRBV18 with TRBJ2-6, with D tentatively TRBD1 (5 bases). CDR1 and CDR2 from the germline V gene are KGHSH and LQKENI. The CDR3 is made up of 14 amino acids. The CDR3 protein is CASSRRSGANALTF. For the CDR3, the DNA is TGTGCCAGCTCGCGAAGATCTGGGGCCAACGCCCTGACTTTC.

This clonotype was seen many times. The chain uses TRBV9 and TRBJ2-3; the D is unclear. CDR1 SGDLS and CDR2 YYNGEE come from the germline V gene. The length of the CDR3 is 14 residues. With 2 bases removed from V and 2 bases from J, the gap between germline ends came to 9 bases. CDR3 amino acids: CASSVLSNTDTQYF. Here the CDR3 DNA reads TGTGCCAGCAGCGTGCTTAGCAACACAGATACGCAGTATTTT.

This clonotype was recorded many times. The chain carries TRBV20-1 and TRBJ2-1; 13 bases map to TRBD2. The CDR3 length is 15 residues. Germline V gene sequence: CDR1 DFQATT, CDR2 SNEGSKA (reference sequence). J lost 8 bases, V lost 3 bases, and 7 bases had no gene match. The CDR3 sequence: CSARDTSGRGDEQFF. DNA of the CDR3: TGCAGTGCTAGGGACACTAGCGGGAGGGGGGATGAGCAGTTCTTC.

This clonotype came up many times. This rearrangement joins TRBV7-9 to TRBJ1-1; maybe TRBD1 (5 bases). CDR1 is SEHNR, CDR2 FQNEAQ, per germline (reference sequence). The CDR3 is 15 amino acids. V lost 2 bases and J 6 bases, leaving 16 bases between the germline ends. The CDR3, as DNA: TGTGCCAGCAGCTTATGGCAGGGAGAAGGGGCTGAAGCTTTCTTT. Its translation: CASSLWQGEGAEAFF.

The table lists this clonotype with many counts. The V call is TRBV20-1, the J call TRBJ2-1; 8 nucleotides line up with TRBD2. CDR1 DFQATT and CDR2 SNEGSKA come from the germline V gene (reference sequence). J lost 7 bases, V lost 3 bases, and 11 bases had no gene match. This CDR3 is 15 amino acids long. Here the CDR3 reads CSASGGSGGRNEQFF. The CDR3, as DNA: TGCAGTGCTAGTGGGGGGAGCGGGGGAAGGAATGAGCAGTTCTTC.

This clonotype was counted at least ten times. The chain carries TRBV6-1 and TRBJ1-5; 7 positions match TRBD1. Germline loops: CDR1 MNHNS, CDR2 SASEGT. The CDR3 has 16 residues. V lost 7 bases, J lost 9 bases, and 18 bases stayed unmatched. CDR3 coding DNA: TGTGCCAGCACCTTCCTCGGTGAGCAGGGGGATGTGCCCCAGCATTTT. Its translation is CASTFLGEQGDVPQHF.